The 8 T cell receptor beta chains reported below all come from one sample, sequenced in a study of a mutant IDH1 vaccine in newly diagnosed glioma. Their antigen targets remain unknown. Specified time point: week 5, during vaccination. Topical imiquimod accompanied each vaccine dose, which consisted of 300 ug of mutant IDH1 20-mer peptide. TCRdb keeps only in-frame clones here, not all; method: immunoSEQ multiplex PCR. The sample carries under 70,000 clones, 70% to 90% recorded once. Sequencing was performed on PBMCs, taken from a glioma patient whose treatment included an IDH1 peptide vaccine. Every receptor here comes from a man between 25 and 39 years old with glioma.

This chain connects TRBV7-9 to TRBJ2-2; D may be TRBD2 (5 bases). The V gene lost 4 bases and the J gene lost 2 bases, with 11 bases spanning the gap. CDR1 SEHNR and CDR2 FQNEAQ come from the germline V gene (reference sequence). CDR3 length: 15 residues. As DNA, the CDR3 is TGTGCCAGCAGCTCCCGGACTCCTAACACCGGGGAGCTGTTTTTT. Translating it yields CASSSRTPNTGELFF.

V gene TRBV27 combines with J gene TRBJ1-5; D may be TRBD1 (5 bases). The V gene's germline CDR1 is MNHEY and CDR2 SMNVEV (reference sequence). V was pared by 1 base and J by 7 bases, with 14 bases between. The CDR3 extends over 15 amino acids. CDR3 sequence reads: CASSLWGRGTQPQHF. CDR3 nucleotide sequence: TGTGCCAGCAGTTTATGGGGACGGGGAACGCAGCCCCAGCATTTT.

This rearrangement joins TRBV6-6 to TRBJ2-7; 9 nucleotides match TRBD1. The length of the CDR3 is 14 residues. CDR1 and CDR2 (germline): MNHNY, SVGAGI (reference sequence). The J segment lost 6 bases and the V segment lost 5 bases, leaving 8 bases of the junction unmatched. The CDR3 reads CASSPGTGLSEQYF. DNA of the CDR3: TGTGCCAGCAGTCCCGGGACAGGGCTCTCCGAGCAGTACTTC.

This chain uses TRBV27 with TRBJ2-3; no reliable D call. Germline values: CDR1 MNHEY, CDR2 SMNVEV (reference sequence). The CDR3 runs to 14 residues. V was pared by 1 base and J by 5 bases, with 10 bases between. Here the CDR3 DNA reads TGTGCCAGCAGTTTATTTGGGGAAGGAGATACGCAGTATTTT. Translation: CASSLFGEGDTQYF.

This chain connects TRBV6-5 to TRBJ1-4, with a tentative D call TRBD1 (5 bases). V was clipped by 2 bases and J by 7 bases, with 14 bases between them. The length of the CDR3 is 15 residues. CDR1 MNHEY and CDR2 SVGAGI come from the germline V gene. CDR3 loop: CASSYRGGTGEKLFF. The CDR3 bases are TGTGCCAGCAGTTACCGCGGGGGGACGGGTGAAAAACTGTTTTTT.

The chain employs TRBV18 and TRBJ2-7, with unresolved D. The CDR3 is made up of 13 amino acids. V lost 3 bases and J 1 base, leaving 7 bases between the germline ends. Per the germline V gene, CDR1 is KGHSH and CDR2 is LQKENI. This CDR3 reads CASSPVESYEQYF. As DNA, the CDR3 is TGTGCCAGCTCACCTGTAGAGTCCTACGAGCAGTACTTC.

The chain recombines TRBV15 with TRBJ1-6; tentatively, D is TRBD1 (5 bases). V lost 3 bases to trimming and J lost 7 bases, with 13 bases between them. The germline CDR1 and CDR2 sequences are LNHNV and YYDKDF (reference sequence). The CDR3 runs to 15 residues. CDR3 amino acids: CATSSRGRANSPLHF. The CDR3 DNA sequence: TGTGCCACCAGCAGTCGAGGCAGGGCAAATTCACCCCTCCACTTT.

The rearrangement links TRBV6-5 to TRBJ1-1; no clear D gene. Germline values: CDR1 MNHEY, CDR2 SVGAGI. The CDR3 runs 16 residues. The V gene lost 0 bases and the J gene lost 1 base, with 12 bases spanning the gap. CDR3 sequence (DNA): TGTGCCAGCAGTTACTCACGGGGTAAGGGGAACACTGAAGCTTTCTTT. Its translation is CASSYSRGKGNTEAFF.